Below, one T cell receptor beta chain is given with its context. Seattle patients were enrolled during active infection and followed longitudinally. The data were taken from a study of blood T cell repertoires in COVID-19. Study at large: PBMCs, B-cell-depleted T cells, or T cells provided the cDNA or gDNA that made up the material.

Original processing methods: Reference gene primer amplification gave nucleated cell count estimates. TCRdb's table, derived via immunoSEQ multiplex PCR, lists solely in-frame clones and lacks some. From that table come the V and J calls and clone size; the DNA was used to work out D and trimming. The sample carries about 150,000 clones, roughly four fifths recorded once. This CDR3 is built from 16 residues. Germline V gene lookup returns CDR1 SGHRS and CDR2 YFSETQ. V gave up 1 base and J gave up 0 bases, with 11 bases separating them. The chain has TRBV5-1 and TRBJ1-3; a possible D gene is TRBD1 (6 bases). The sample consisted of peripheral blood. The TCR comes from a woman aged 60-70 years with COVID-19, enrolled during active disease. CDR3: CASSLQGPSSGNTIYF. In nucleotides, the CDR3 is TGCGCCAGCAGCTTGCAGGGGCCTAGCTCTGGAAACACCATATATTTT.